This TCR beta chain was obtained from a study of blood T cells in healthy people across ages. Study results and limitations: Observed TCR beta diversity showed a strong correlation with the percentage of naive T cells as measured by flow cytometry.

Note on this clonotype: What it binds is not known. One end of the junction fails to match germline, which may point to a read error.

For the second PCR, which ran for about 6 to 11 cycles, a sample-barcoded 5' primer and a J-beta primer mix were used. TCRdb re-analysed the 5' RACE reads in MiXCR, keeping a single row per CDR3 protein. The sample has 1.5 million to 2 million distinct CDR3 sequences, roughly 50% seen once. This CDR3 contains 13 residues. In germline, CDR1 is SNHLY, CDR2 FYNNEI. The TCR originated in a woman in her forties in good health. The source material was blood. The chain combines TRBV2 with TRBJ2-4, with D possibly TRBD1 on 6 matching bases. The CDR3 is CAGSRDRNQIQYF. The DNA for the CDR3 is TGTGCCGGCAGCCGAGACAGGAATCAAATTCAGTACTTC. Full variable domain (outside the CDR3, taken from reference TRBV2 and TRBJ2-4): EPEVTQTPSHQVTQMGQEVILRCVPISNHLYFYWYRQILGQKVEFLVSFYNNEISEKSEIFDDQFSVERPDGSNFTLKIRSTKLEDSAMYFCAGSRDRNQIQYFGAGTRLSVL.